One sample yielded the 8 T cell receptor beta chains listed below, sequenced in a study of blood T cell repertoires in COVID-19. The method was immunoSEQ multiplex PCR; TCRdb's version includes in-frame clones alone and lacks a portion of them. This table has some 150,000 clones, around 84% appearing once. Sequencing was performed on peripheral blood. Source of these receptors: a woman in her sixties or seventies with acute or convalescent COVID-19.

This sequence joins TRBV6-5 and TRBJ2-2; D ambiguous. Germline values: CDR1 MNHEY, CDR2 SVGAGI. Trimming left V 4 bases short and J 0 bases short, with 6 bases between. The CDR3 extends over 14 amino acids. The DNA for the CDR3 is TGTGCCAGCAGTTTGACACCGAACACCGGGGAGCTGTTTTTT. Translated: CASSLTPNTGELFF.

The genes are TRBV9 and TRBJ1-1, with 10 bases lining up with TRBD1. CDR1 and CDR2 (germline): SGDLS, YYNGEE. V dropped 0 bases and J dropped 6; count of bases not matched to a gene: 2. The CDR3 consists of 14 residues. For the CDR3, the DNA is TGTGCCAGCAGCGTAGGGACAGGGGGTCCTGAAGCTTTCTTT. This encodes CASSVGTGGPEAFF.

This clone was picked up a small number of times. The rearrangement uses TRBV7-8 and TRBJ1-5, with D perhaps TRBD1 (5 bases). The length of the CDR3 is 15 residues. From germline, CDR1 is SGHVS and CDR2 FQNEAQ. Trimming removed 5 bases from V and 6 bases from J, with 17 bases in between. CDR3 sequence: CASSLLKGVTQPQHF. For the CDR3, the DNA is TGTGCCAGCAGCCTACTAAAAGGGGTGACTCAGCCCCAGCATTTT.

This chain uses TRBV3-1 (or the pseudogene TRBV3-2) with TRBJ2-7, with TRBD2 identical over 8 bases. The CDR3 runs 16 residues. Germline CDR1 reads LGHDT; CDR2 reads YNNKEL (reference sequence). V lost 0 bases to trimming and J lost 5 bases; unmatched junction nucleotides: 9. CDR3 coding DNA: TGTGCCAGCAGCCAAGAGGCACCGGGACTAGGGGACGAGCAGTACTTC. Translation gives CASSQEAPGLGDEQYF.

This rearrangement joins TRBV2 to TRBJ2-3, with D maybe TRBD1 (6 bases). V dropped 6 bases and J dropped 4 bases, with 17 bases sitting between them. Germline-derived CDR1 and CDR2 are SNHLY and FYNNEI. This CDR3 region has 15 residues. The CDR3 sequence is CASRDQGFGSDTQYF. The CDR3 coding sequence is TGTGCCAGCAGAGATCAGGGGTTTGGTTCAGATACGCAGTATTTT.

The chain has TRBV25-1 and TRBJ1-6; 7 positions agree with TRBD1. Germline V gene data show CDR1 as MGHDK and CDR2 as SYGVNS. V shed 6 bases, J shed 6 bases, and the junction held 8 bases outside the gene matches. This CDR3 is 15 amino acids long. The CDR3 reads CASRGTGTVNSPLHF. CDR3 in DNA: TGTGCCAGCAGGGGAACCGGGACAGTTAATTCACCCCTCCACTTT.

J is TRBJ2-7 and V is TRBV6-5; 7 bases agree with TRBD1. The CDR3 has 13 amino acids. The trim removed 6 bases at V and 6 bases at J, leaving 8 bases unmatched. CDR1 MNHEY and CDR2 SVGAGI come from the germline V gene. As DNA, the CDR3 is TGTGCCAGCAGGATCGGGACAGTGGGCGAGCAGTACTTC. Protein: CASRIGTVGEQYF.

V and J are TRBV9 and TRBJ1-1, with 7 bases lining up with TRBD1. The CDR3 contains 15 residues. Germline CDR1 and CDR2: SGDLS and YYNGEE. V lost 2 bases, J lost 1 base, and 5 bases stayed unmatched. This CDR3 reads CASSVGGTANTEAFF. CDR3 coding DNA: TGTGCCAGCAGCGTTGGTGGGACAGCGAACACTGAAGCTTTCTTT.